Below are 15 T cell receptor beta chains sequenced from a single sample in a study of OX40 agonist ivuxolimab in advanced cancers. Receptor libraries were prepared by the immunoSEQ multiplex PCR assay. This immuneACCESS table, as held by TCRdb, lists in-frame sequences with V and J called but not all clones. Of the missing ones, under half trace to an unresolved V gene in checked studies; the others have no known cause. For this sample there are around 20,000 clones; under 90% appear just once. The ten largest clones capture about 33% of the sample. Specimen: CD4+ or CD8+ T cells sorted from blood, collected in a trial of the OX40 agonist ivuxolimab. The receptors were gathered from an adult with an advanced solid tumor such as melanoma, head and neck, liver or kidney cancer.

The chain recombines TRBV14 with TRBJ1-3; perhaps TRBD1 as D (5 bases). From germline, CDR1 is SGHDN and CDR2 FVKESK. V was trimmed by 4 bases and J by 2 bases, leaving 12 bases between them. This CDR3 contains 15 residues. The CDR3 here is CASSLVPGTGNTIYF. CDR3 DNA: TGTGCCAGCAGCCTCGTCCCAGGGACTGGAAACACCATATATTTT.

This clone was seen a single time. CDR3 bases: TGTGCCAGCAGAAGTTTGGACAGGGCCACAGATACGCAGTATTTT. Its protein product is CASRSLDRATDTQYF. The chain employs TRBV6-5 and TRBJ2-3, with 8 positions matching TRBD1. This CDR3 region has 15 residues. Per germline, CDR1 MNHEY and CDR2 SVGAGI. V shed 6 bases, J shed 2 bases, and the junction held 7 bases outside the gene matches.

The CDR3 reads CASSAGPEVGGYTF. CDR3 in DNA: TGCGCCAGCAGCGCAGGACCGGAGGTAGGAGGCTACACCTTC. The chain has TRBV5-1 and TRBJ1-2; D unresolved. The CDR3 consists of 14 residues. The V and J ends lost 4 bases and 8 bases respectively, with 18 bases between them. In germline, CDR1 is SGHRS, CDR2 YFSETQ.

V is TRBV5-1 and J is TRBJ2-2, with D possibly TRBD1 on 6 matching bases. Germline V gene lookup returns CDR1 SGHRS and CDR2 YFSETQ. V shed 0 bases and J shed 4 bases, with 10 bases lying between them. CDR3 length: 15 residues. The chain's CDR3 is CASSLGGPGTGELFF. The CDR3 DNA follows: TGCGCCAGCAGCTTGGGGGGGCCGGGCACCGGGGAGCTGTTTTTT.

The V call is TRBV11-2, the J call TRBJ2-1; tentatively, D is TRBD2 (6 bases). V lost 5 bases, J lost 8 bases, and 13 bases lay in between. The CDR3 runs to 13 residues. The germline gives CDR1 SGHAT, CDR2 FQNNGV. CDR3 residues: CASSPGGADEQFF. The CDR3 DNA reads TGTGCCAGCAGCCCCGGGGGTGCAGATGAGCAGTTCTTC. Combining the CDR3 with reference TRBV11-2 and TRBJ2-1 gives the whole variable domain EAGVAQSPRYKIIEKRQSVAFWCNPISGHATLYWYQQILGQGPKLLIQFQNNGVVDDSQLPKDRFSAERLKGVDSTLKIQPAKLEDSAVYLCASSPGGADEQFFGPGTRLTVL.

CDR3 coding DNA: TGTGCCAGCTCGGACAGGGCGGCCGGGGAGCTGTTTTTT. Translated: CASSDRAAGELFF. The chain joins TRBV28 to TRBJ2-2; TRBD1 agrees at 8 bases. Germline-derived CDR1 and CDR2 are MDHEN and SYDVKM. V shed 8 bases, J shed 6 bases, and the junction held 5 bases outside the gene matches. This CDR3 is 13 amino acids long.

The CDR3 nucleotides read TGCGCCAGCAGCCAAAGTTCCGGGACCGCTTATGGCTACACCTTC. It is translated as CASSQSSGTAYGYTF. The chain joins TRBV4-1 to TRBJ1-2; possible D gene TRBD1, 5 bases. Germline V CDR1 and CDR2: MGHRA, YSYEKL. V was trimmed by 2 bases and J by 5 bases, leaving 15 bases between them. The CDR3 spans 15 residues.

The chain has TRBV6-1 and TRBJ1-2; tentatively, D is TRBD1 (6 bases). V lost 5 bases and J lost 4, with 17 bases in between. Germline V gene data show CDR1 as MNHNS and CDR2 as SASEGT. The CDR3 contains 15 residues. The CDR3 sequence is CASSPSGQNLYGYTF. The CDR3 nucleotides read TGTGCCAGCAGTCCCTCCGGACAGAACCTCTATGGCTACACCTTC.

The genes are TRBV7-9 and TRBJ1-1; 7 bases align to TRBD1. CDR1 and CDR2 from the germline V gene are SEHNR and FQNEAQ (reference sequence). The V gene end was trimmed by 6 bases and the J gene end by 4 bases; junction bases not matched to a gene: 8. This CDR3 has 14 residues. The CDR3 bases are TGTGCCAGCAGTCCAGGGACAGTTGGCACTGAAGCTTTCTTT. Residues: CASSPGTVGTEAFF.

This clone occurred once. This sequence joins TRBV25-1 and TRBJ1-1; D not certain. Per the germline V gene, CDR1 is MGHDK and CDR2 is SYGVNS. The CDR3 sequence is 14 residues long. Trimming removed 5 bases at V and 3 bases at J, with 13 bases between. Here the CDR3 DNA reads TGTGCCAGCAGTCCCCTGGGAATTGACACTGAAGCTTTCTTT. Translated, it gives CASSPLGIDTEAFF.

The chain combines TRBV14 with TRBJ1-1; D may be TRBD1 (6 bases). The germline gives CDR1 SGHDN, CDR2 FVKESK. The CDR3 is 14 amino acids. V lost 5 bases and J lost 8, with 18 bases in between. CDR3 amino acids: CASSFRTEGNEAFF. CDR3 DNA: TGTGCCAGCAGCTTCCGGACAGAAGGAAACGAAGCTTTCTTT. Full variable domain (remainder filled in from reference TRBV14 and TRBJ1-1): EAGVTQFPSHSVIEKGQTVTLRCDPISGHDNLYWYRRVMGKEIKFLLHFVKESKQDESGMPNNRFLAERTGGTYSTLKVQPAELEDSGVYFCASSFRTEGNEAFFGQGTRLTVV.

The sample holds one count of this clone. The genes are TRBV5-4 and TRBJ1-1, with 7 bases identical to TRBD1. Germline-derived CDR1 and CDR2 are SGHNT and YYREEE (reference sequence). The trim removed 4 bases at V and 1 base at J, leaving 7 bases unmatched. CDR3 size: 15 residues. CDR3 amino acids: CASSPAGTENTEAFF. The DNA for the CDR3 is TGTGCCAGCAGCCCAGCCGGGACAGAGAACACTGAAGCTTTCTTT.

The CDR3 sequence: CASSLAYSLTTTDTQYF. The CDR3 nucleotides are TGTGCCAGCAGCTTAGCGTATTCCCTGACGACCACAGATACGCAGTATTTT. The chain recombines TRBV7-8 with TRBJ2-3, with no clear D. The CDR3 is made up of 17 amino acids. V lost 0 bases and J 2 bases, leaving 15 bases between the germline ends. Germline CDR1 is SGHVS and CDR2 is FQNEAQ.

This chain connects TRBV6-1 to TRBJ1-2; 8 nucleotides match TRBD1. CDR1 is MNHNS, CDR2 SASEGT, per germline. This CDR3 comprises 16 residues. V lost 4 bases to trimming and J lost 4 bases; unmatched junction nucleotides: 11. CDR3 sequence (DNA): TGTGCCAGCAGTGCCCTCGGACAGGGCGTCATCTATGGCTACACCTTC. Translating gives CASSALGQGVIYGYTF.

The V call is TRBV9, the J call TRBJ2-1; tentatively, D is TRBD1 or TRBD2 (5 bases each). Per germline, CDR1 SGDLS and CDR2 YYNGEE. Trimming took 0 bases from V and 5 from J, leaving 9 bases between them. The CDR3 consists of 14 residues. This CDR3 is CASSVVGGDNEQFF. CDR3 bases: TGTGCCAGCAGCGTAGTTGGGGGAGACAATGAGCAGTTCTTC.